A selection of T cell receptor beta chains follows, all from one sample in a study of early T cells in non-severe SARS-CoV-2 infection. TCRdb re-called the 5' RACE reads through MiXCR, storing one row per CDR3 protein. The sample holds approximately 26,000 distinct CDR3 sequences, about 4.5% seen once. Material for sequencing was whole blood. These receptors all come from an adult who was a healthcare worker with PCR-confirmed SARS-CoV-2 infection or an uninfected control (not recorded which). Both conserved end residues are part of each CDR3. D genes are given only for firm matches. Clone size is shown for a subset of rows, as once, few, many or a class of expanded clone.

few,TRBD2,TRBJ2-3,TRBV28,CASSPRPGRLAVPDTQYF,TGTGCCAGCAGTCCCCGCCCAGGGAGACTAGCGGTCCCAGATACGCAGTATTTT
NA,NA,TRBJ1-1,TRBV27,CASMIRRTNPGTKRNTEAFF,TGTGCCAGCATGATCCGGCGGACGAACCCCGGGACGAAGAGAAACACTGAAGCTTTCTTT
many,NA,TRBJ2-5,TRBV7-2,CASSRGTEETQYF,TGTGCCAGCAGCCGCGGGACTGAAGAGACCCAGTACTTC
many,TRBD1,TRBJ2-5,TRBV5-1,CASSSRDRGGETQYF,TGCGCCAGCAGTTCCCGGGACAGGGGCGGTGAGACCCAGTACTTC
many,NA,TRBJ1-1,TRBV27,CASSRIQVAVTEAFF,TGTGCCAGCAGTCGGATTCAGGTGGCAGTCACTGAAGCTTTCTTT
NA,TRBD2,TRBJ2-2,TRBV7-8,CASSYTTGLTNTGELFF,TGTGCCAGCAGCTACACGACGGGACTAACGAACACCGGGGAGCTGTTTTTT
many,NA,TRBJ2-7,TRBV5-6,CASSLDRPNEQYF,TGTGCCAGCAGCCTTGACAGGCCCAACGAGCAGTACTTC
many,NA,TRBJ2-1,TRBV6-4,CASSARAGSYNEQFF,TGTGCCAGCAGTGCTAGGGCGGGTTCTTACAATGAGCAGTTCTTC
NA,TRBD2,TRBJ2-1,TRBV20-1,CSATKTSAYNEQFF,TGCAGTGCGACGAAGACTAGCGCCTACAATGAGCAGTTCTTC
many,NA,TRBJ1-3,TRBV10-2,CASSETYSGNTIYF,TGCGCCAGCAGTGAGACCTACTCTGGAAACACCATATATTTT
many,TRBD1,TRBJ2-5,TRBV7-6,CASSSHRGETQYF,TGTGCCAGCAGTTCGCACAGGGGAGAGACCCAGTACTTC
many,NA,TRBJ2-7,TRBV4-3,CASSQALENYEQYF,TGCGCCAGCAGCCAAGCTTTGGAAAACTACGAGCAGTACTTC
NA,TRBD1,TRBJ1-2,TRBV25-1,CASGQGNYGYTF,TGTGCCAGTGGACAGGGCAACTATGGCTACACCTTC